The T cell receptor beta chain under discussion was sequenced for a study of blood T cell repertoires in COVID-19. The overall study: Acute-phase and convalescent COVID-19 samples originated in the United States, Italy and Spain.

Original methodology: Amplification of reference gene primers provided the estimated nucleated cell counts. Using immunoSEQ multiplex PCR, the repertoire was profiled, and TCRdb retains in-frame clones only, with some absent. V, J and clone size are taken as reported in that table, and D and trimming were inferred from the DNA itself. Of some 270,000 clones in the sample, about 82% are singletons; the top ten hold 5.5% to 6.5%. Per germline, CDR1 MNHEY and CDR2 SMNVEV (reference sequence). The CDR3 is 15 amino acids. V was trimmed by 4 bases and J by 7 bases, leaving 17 bases between them. V and J are TRBV27 and TRBJ1-5, with D uncertain. This TCR derives from a woman older than 75 with COVID-19, enrolled during active disease. Material: peripheral blood. The CDR3 protein is CASSSTDGFSQPQHF. The CDR3 DNA follows: TGTGCCAGCAGTTCCACCGACGGGTTTTCGCAGCCCCAGCATTTT.